The clone carrying this TCR beta chain was seen once. What it recognizes is unknown. The naive CD8 fraction comprised CD45RO-negative cells positively selected for CCR7 and excluded terminally differentiated effector memory CD45RA+ cells. Only Caucasian adults living in Nashville, Tennessee served as donors. The data were taken from a study of shared clonotypes between healthy human individuals. Study findings and constraints: Sorted-subset sequencing, rarefaction showed, was incomplete despite large depth.

V was pared by 3 bases and J by 1 base, with 10 bases between. CDR3 length: 14 residues. Germline-derived CDR1 and CDR2 are SNHLY and FYNNEI. The assay ran at deep level. Sequencing used immunoSEQ multiplex PCR; TCRdb keeps in-frame clones, though not all of them. The table has about 820,000 clones, over 90% seen once. J is TRBJ2-7 and V is TRBV2, with D maybe TRBD1 (5 bases). This sequence was found in a man aged 25 to 45 in good health. Input material: naive CD8+ T cells sorted from blood. CDR3 loop: CASSDLTASYEQYF. The CDR3 DNA is TGTGCCAGCAGTGATCTGACAGCTTCCTACGAGCAGTACTTC.